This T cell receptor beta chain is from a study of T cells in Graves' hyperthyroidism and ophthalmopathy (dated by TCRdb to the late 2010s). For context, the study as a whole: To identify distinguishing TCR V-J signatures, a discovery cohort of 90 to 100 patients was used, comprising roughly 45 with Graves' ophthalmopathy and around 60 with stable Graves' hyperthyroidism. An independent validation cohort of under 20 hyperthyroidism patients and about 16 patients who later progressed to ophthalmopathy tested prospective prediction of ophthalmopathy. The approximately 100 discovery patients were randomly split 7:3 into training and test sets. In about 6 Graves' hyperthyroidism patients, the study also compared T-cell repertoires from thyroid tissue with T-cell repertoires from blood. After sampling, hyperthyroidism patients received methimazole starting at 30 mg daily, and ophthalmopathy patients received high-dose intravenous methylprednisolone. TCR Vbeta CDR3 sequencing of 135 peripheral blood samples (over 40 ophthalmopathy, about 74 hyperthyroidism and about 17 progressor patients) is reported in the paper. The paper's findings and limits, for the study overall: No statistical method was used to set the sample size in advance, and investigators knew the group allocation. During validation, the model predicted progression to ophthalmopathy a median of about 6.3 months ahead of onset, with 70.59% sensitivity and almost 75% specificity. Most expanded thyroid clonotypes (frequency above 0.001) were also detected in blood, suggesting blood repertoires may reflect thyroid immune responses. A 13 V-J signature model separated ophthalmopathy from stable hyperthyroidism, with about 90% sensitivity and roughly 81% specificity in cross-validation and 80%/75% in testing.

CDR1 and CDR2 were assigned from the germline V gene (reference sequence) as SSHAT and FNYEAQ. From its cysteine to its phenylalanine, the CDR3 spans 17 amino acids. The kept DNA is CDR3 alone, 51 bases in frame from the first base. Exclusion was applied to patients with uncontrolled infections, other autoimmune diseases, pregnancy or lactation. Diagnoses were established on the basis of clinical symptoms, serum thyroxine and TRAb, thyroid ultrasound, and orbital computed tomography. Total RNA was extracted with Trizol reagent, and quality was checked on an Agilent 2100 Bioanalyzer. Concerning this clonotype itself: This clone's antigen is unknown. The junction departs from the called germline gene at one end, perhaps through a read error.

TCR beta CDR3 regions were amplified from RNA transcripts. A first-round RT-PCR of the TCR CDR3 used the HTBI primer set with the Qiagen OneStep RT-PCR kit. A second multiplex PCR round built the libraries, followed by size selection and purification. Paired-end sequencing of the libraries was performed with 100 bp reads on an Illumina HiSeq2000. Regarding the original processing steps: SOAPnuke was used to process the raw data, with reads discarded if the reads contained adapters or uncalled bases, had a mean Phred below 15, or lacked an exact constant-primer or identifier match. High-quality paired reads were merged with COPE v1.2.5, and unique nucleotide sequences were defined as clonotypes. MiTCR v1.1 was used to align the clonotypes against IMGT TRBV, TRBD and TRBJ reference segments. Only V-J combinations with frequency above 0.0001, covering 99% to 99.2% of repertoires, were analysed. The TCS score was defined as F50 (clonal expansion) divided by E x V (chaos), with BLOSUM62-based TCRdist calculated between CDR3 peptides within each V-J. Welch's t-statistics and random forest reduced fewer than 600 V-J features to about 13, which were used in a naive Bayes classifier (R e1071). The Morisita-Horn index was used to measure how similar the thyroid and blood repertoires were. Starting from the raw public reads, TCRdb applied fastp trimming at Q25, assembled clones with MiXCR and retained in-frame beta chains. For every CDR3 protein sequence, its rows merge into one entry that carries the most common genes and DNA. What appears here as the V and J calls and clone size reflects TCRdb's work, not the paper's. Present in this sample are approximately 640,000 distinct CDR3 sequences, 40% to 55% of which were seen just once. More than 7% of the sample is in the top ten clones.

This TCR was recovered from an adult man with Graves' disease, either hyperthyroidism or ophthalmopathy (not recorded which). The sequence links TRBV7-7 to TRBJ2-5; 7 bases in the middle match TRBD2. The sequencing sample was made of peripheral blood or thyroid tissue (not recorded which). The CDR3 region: CASSLGGGEGSPETQYF. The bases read TGTGCTAGCAGCTTAGGCGGGGGAGAAGGGAGCCCGGAGACCCAGTACTTC.